Listed below are T cell receptor beta chains from one sample, sequenced in a study of early T cells in non-severe SARS-CoV-2 infection. TCRdb re-derived calls from the 5' RACE reads in MiXCR, one entry per CDR3 protein. The sample lists some 30,000 distinct CDR3 sequences; 6.6% were seen once. Material for sequencing was whole blood. The origin of the receptors is an adult who was a healthcare worker with PCR-confirmed SARS-CoV-2 infection or an uninfected control (not recorded which). Both conserved end residues are part of each CDR3. D genes are given only for firm matches. Only some rows state a clone size, as once, few, many or a class for expanded clones.

d_call	j_call	clone_size	v_call	cdr3_nt	cdr3_aa
NA	TRBJ1-5	many	TRBV5-1	TGCGCCAGCAGCTTGGACAGCAATCAGCCCCAGCATTTT	CASSLDSNQPQHF
TRBD1	TRBJ2-7	many	TRBV6-2/TRBV6-3	TGTGCCAGCAGAATTGGTGGGACAGTCTACGAGCAGTACTTC	CASRIGGTVYEQYF
NA	TRBJ1-4	few	TRBV7-8	TGTGCCAGCAGCTTTGCTGAAAAACTGTTTTTT	CASSFAEKLFF
TRBD2	TRBJ2-3	many	TRBV2	TGTGCCAGCTTCCGGACTAGCGGCCGGAGAGATACGCAGTATTTT	CASFRTSGRRDTQYF
NA	TRBJ2-3	many	TRBV7-8	TGTGCCAGCAGCTTAGTCGGAAGGGGGGCGATGACAGATACGCAGTATTTT	CASSLVGRGAMTDTQYF
TRBD1	TRBJ2-7	NA	TRBV7-2	TGTGCCAGCAGCTTAGCAGGGAGCAGGGGGCACGAGCAGTACTTC	CASSLAGSRGHEQYF
NA	TRBJ1-1	many	TRBV20-1	TGCAGTGCTAGAGATCGACACACTGAAGCTTTCTTT	CSARDRHTEAFF
NA	TRBJ2-7	few	TRBV3-1	TGTGCCAGCAGCCTCACAGGGATCTACGAGCAGTACTTC	CASSLTGIYEQYF
TRBD1	TRBJ2-3	many	TRBV24-1	TGTGCCACCAGTGAGCCAACCGGGACAGGGGGGACAGATACGCAGTATTTT	CATSEPTGTGGTDTQYF
NA	TRBJ1-2	few	TRBV7-8	TGTGCCAGCAGCGCCTACAGGGTCCCTAACTATGGCTACACCTTC	CASSAYRVPNYGYTF
NA	TRBJ2-3	many	TRBV11-1	TGTGCCAGCAGCTTAGTCTGGACCGCGGGGGCTGGCACAGATACGCAGTATTTT	CASSLVWTAGAGTDTQYF
NA	TRBJ2-7	few	TRBV19	TGTGCCAGTAGTATCTTTCGGGGGACCGAGCAGTACTTC	CASSIFRGTEQYF
NA	TRBJ1-2	many	TRBV5-1	TGCGCCAGCAGCTCCACCGGAGGACCGGCGGCCTATGGCTACACCTTC	CASSSTGGPAAYGYTF
NA	TRBJ2-3	many	TRBV19	TGTGCCAGTAGTAGGGCCACTAGGAGAGATACGCAGTATTTT	CASSRATRRDTQYF
NA	TRBJ2-3	NA	TRBV7-9	TGTGCCAGCAGCGTACCCCCGGATACGCAGTATTTT	CASSVPPDTQYF
TRBD2	TRBJ2-1	many	TRBV7-2	TGTGCCAGCAGCGGGGGGACTAGCGGGAGACTCTATGAGCAGTTCTTC	CASSGGTSGRLYEQFF
TRBD2	TRBJ2-3	NA	TRBV10-2	TGCGCCAGCGGGGGGACTAGTCAACCTACGCAGTATTTT	CASGGTSQPTQYF
NA	TRBJ2-5	many	TRBV28	TGTGCCAGCAGTTTATATGGGCGGGGACAGCAAGAGACCCAGTACTTC	CASSLYGRGQQETQYF
NA	TRBJ1-4	few	TRBV9	TGTGCCAGCAGCTGGGCCCCTAATGAAAAACTGTTTTTT	CASSWAPNEKLFF
NA	TRBJ2-2	many	TRBV2	TGTGCCAGCAGAAGGGGGGCGAACACCGGGGAGCTGTTTTTT	CASRRGANTGELFF
TRBD1	TRBJ2-7	many	TRBV18	TGTGCCAGCTCGTACAGGGGCTACGAGCAGTACTTC	CASSYRGYEQYF
NA	TRBJ2-2	many	TRBV18	TGTGCCAGCTCACCACCGACGACGGGTAACACCGGGGAGCTGTTTTTT	CASSPPTTGNTGELFF
NA	TRBJ2-1	many	TRBV30	TGTGCCTGGAGCCTAGGCTCAGCCTACAATGAGCAGTTCTTC	CAWSLGSAYNEQFF
NA	TRBJ1-4	many	TRBV7-9	TGTGCCAGCAGCTTAGGAGGGTCCACTAATGAAAAACTGTTTTTT	CASSLGGSTNEKLFF
NA	TRBJ2-3	NA	TRBV3-1	TGTGCCAGCAGCCCAAGGAATCGCGGGGATACGCAGTATTTT	CASSPRNRGDTQYF
NA	TRBJ1-2	many	TRBV6-6	TGTGCCAGCAGCCGAGACATAAGCTATGGCTACACCTTC	CASSRDISYGYTF
TRBD1	TRBJ2-7	NA	TRBV5-1	TGCGCCAGCAGCCTAGACAGGGACGAGCAGTACTTC	CASSLDRDEQYF
NA	TRBJ2-2	many	TRBV7-9	TGTGCCAGCAGCGCGGTTGTGACCGGGGAGCTGTTTTTT	CASSAVVTGELFF
TRBD1	TRBJ2-1	large	TRBV30	TGTGCCTGGGAATTGGGACAGGGAATTAGCGAGCAGTTCTTC	CAWELGQGISEQFF
TRBD2	TRBJ2-1	few	TRBV10-3	TGTGCCATCAGTCCCAGGACTAGCGGGATCTCCTACAATGAGCAGTTCTTC	CAISPRTSGISYNEQFF
TRBD2	TRBJ2-7	NA	TRBV5-1	TGCGCCAGCAGTGGGACTAGCGGAACCTACGAGCAGTACTTC	CASSGTSGTYEQYF
NA	TRBJ2-2	many	TRBV24-1	TGTGCCACCAGTGATGGGCAGAGGAACACCGGGGAGCTGTTTTTT	CATSDGQRNTGELFF
NA	TRBJ1-5	many	TRBV10-3	TGTGCCATCAGTGACTCCCAGACGAATAATCAGCCCCAGCATTTT	CAISDSQTNNQPQHF
NA	TRBJ2-5	NA	TRBV29-1	TGCAGCGTTCGGGAGCTGGAAGAGACCCAGTACTTC	CSVRELEETQYF
TRBD1	TRBJ1-1	many	TRBV5-4	TGTGCCAGCAGACCGGACAGGGGGACTGAAGCTTTCTTT	CASRPDRGTEAFF
TRBD2	TRBJ2-7	NA	TRBV11-2	TGTGCCAGCAGCAACCGGGGACTAGCGTTAACCTACGAGCAGTACTTC	CASSNRGLALTYEQYF
NA	TRBJ1-2	NA	TRBV3-1	TGTGCCAGCAGCCAGCAAGCTAACTATGGCTACACCTTC	CASSQQANYGYTF
TRBD2	TRBJ2-2	many	TRBV7-9	TGTGCCAGCAGCTTGTCGGGACTAGCGGGTACCGGGGAGCTGTTTTTT	CASSLSGLAGTGELFF
TRBD1	TRBJ1-6	many	TRBV10-3	TGTGCCACTTGGACAGGGGGCTACTCCTATAATTCACCCCTCCACTTT	CATWTGGYSYNSPLHF
TRBD1	TRBJ2-1	many	TRBV7-7	TGTGCTAGCAGCCCCAGTACAGGGGGCAATGAGCAGTTCTTC	CASSPSTGGNEQFF
TRBD1	TRBJ1-5	few	TRBV4-1	TGCGCCAGCAGCCCTGGACAGGGTTGGGATCAGCCCCAGCATTTT	CASSPGQGWDQPQHF
NA	TRBJ2-1	few	TRBV10-3	TGTGCCATCAGCAGGGTTTCCGCTAGGGGCAATGAGCAGTTCTTC	CAISRVSARGNEQFF
NA	TRBJ2-7	many	TRBV29-1	TGCAGCGTTGCGGGGGTCAGGGGGTATGAGCAGTACTTC	CSVAGVRGYEQYF
TRBD1	TRBJ1-1	NA	TRBV6-1	TGTGCCAGCAATCCGAGGGACAGGAACACTGAAGCTTTCTTT	CASNPRDRNTEAFF
TRBD2	TRBJ2-1	many	TRBV27	TGTGCCAGCAGTTTAAGGGGGGATGGGGCTAGCGGGCGCAATGAGCAGTTCTTC	CASSLRGDGASGRNEQFF
NA	TRBJ1-5	medium-sized	TRBV6-2/TRBV6-3	TGTGCCAGCAGTTCTTTACTCAGGAACAATCAGCCCCAGCATTTT	CASSSLLRNNQPQHF
NA	TRBJ1-2	many	TRBV9	TGTGCCAGCAGCGTAGACCAGGGCGCTAACTATGGCTACACCTTC	CASSVDQGANYGYTF
NA	TRBJ2-1	few	TRBV24-1	TGTGCCACCAGTGATATCAATGAGCAGTTCTTC	CATSDINEQFF
NA	TRBJ2-2	NA	TRBV7-9	TGTGCCAGCAGCTCTAGAGAAGGTCAGAACACCGGGGAGCTGTTTTTT	CASSSREGQNTGELFF
NA	TRBJ2-5	NA	TRBV11-2	TGTGCCAGCCGACGGGCTCCCCGCCAAGAGACCCAGTACTTC	CASRRAPRQETQYF
TRBD2	TRBJ2-1	few	TRBV7-9	TGTGCCAGCAGCGCGACTAGCGGGAGAGGCGATGAGCAGTTCTTC	CASSATSGRGDEQFF
TRBD1	TRBJ2-1	few	TRBV19	TGTGCCAGTAGTGCCTTACCGGGACAGACTCAGTTCTTC	CASSALPGQTQFF
NA	TRBJ2-3	NA	TRBV10-3	TGTGCCATCGGGACGCAGGGTGATACGCAGTATTTT	CAIGTQGDTQYF